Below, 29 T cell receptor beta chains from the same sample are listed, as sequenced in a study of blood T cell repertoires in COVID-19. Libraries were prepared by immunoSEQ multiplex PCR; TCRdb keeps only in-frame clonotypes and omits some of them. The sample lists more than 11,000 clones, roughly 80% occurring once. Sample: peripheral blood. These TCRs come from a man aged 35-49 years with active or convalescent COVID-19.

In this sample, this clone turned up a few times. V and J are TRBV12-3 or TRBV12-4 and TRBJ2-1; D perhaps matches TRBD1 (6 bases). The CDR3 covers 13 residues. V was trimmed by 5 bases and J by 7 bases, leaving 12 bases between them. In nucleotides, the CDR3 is TGTGCCAGCAGTCTTGGACAGAGGAATGAGCAGTTCTTC. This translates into CASSLGQRNEQFF.

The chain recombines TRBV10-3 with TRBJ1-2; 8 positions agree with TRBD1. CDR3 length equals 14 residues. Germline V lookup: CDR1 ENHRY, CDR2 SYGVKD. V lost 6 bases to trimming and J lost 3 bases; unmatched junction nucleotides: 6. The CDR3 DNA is TGTGCCATCAGGGTGTCGGACAGGGACTATGGCTACACCTTC. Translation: CAIRVSDRDYGYTF.

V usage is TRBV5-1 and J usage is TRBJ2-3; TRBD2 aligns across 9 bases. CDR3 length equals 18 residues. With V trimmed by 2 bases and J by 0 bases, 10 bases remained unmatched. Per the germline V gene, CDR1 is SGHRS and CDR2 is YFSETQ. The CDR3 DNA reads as TGCGCCAGCAGCTTCCGCATGAGTGCGGGGGGGAGCACAGATACGCAGTATTTT. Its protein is CASSFRMSAGGSTDTQYF.

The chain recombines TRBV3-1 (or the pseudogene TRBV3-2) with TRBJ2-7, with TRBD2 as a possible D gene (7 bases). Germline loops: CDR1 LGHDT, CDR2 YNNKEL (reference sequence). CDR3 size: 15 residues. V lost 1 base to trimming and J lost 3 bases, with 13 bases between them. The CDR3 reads CASSQVGGGYYEQYF. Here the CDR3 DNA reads TGTGCCAGCAGCCAAGTGGGAGGGGGGTACTACGAGCAGTACTTC.

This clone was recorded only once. The CDR3 region is CASSFDGKATQYF. The CDR3 DNA reads TGTGCCAGCAGCTTCGACGGGAAGGCGACCCAGTACTTC. The rearrangement uses TRBV28 and TRBJ2-5, with a tentative D call TRBD2 (5 bases). The CDR3 has 13 amino acids. Germline V gene sequence: CDR1 MDHEN, CDR2 SYDVKM. Trimming cost V 6 bases and J 7 bases, with 15 bases left between them.

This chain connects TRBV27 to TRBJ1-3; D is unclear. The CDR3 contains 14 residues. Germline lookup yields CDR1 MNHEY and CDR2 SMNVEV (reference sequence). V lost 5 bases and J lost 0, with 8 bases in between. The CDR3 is CASSPDISGNTIYF. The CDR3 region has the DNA TGTGCCAGCAGTCCTGACATCTCTGGAAACACCATATATTTT.

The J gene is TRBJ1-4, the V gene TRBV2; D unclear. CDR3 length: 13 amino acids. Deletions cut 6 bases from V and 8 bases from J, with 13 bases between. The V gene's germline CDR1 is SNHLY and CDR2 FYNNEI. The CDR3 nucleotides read TGTGCCAGCAGAAGGGATAGCGAGGAAAAACTGTTTTTT. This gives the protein CASRRDSEEKLFF.

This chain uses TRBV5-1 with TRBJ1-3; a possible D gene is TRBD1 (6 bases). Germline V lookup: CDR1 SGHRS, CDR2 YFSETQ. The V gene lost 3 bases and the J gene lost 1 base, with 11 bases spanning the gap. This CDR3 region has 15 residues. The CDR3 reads CASSSGTPSGNTIYF. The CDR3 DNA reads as TGCGCCAGCAGCTCAGGGACACCGTCTGGAAACACCATATATTTT.

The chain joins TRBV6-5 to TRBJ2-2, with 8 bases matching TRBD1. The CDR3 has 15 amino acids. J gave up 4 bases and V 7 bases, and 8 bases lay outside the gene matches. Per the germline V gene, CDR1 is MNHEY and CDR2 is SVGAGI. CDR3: CASTRTGRSTGELFF. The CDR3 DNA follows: TGTGCCAGCACCCGGACAGGGAGGTCCACCGGGGAGCTGTTTTTT.

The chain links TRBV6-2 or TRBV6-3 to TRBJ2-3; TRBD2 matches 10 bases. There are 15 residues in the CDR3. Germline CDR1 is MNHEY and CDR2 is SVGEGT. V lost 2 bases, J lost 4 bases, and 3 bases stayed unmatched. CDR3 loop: CASSYTSGGADTQYF. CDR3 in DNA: TGTGCCAGCAGTTACACCAGCGGGGGGGCAGATACGCAGTATTTT.

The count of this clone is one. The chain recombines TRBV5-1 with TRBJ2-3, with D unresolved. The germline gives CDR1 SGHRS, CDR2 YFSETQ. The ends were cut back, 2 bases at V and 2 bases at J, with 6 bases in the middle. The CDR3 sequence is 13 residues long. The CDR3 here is CASSLAFTDTQYF. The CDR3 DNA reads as TGCGCCAGCAGCTTAGCGTTCACAGATACGCAGTATTTT. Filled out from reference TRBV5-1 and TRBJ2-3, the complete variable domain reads KAGVTQTPRYLIKTRGQQVTLSCSPISGHRSVSWYQQTPGQGLQFLFEYFSETQRNKGNFPGRFSGRQFSNSRSEMNVSTLELGDSALYLCASSLAFTDTQYFGPGTRLTVL.

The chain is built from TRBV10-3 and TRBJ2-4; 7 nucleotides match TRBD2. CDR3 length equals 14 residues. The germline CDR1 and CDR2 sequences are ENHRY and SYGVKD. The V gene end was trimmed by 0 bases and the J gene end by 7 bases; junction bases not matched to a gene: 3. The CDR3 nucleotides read TGTGCCATCAGTGAGTCGAAGCGGGATAACATTCAGTACTTC. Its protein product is CAISESKRDNIQYF.

Here the CDR3 reads CASSLLTGTSGEKLFF. The CDR3 coding sequence is TGTGCCAGCAGTTTACTTACCGGGACTTCAGGTGAAAAACTGTTTTTT. The gene calls are TRBV28 and TRBJ1-4; D might be TRBD1 (5 bases). This CDR3 spans 16 amino acids. With 2 bases removed from V and 7 bases from J, the gap between germline ends came to 17 bases. Germline V gene data show CDR1 as MDHEN and CDR2 as SYDVKM.

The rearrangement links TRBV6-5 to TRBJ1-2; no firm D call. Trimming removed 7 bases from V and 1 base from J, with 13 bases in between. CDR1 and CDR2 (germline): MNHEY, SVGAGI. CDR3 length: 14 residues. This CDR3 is CASTGSNHNYGYTF. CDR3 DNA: TGTGCCAGCACAGGTTCCAATCATAACTATGGCTACACCTTC.

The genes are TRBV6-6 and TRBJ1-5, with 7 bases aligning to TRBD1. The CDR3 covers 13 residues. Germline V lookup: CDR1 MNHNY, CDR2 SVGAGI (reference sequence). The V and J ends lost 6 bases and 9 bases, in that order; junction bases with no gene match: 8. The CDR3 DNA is TGTGCCAGCAGACTCGACAGGGCAGCGCCCCAGCATTTT. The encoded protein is CASRLDRAAPQHF.

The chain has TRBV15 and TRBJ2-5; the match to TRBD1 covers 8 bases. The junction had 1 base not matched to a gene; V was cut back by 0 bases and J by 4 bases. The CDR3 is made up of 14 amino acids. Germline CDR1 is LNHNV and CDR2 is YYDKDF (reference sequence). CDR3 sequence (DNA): TGTGCCACCAGCAGAGACAGGGGGCCAGAGACCCAGTACTTC. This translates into CATSRDRGPETQYF.

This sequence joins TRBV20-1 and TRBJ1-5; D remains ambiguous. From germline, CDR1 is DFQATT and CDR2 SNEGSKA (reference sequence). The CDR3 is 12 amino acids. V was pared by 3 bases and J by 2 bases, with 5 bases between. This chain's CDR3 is CSASDGNQPQHF. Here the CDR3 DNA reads TGCAGTGCTAGTGACGGCAATCAGCCCCAGCATTTT.

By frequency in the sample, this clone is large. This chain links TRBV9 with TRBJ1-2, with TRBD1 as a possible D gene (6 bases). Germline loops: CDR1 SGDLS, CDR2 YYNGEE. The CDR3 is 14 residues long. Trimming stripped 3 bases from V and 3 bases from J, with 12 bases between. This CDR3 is CASSGPGAHYGYTF. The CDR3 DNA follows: TGTGCCAGCAGCGGTCCAGGGGCTCACTATGGCTACACCTTC.

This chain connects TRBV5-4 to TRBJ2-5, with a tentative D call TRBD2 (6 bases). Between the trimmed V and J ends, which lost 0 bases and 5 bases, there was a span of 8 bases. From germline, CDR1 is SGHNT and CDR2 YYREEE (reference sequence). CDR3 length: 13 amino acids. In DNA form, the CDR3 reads TGTGCCAGCAGCTTGGCTGGGGGGGAGACCCAGTACTTC. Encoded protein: CASSLAGGETQYF.

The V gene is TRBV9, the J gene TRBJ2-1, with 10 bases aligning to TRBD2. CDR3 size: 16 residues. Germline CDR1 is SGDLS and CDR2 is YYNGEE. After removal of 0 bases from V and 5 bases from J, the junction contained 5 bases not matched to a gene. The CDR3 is CASSVVEAGGNNEQFF. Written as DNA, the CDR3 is TGTGCCAGCAGCGTAGTGGAAGCGGGGGGGAACAATGAGCAGTTCTTC.

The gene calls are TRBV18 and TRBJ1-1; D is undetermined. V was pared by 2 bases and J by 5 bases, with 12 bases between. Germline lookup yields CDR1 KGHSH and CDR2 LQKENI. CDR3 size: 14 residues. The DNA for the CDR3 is TGTGCCAGCTCACCAGAGTGGGGAGGGACTGAAGCTTTCTTT. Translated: CASSPEWGGTEAFF.

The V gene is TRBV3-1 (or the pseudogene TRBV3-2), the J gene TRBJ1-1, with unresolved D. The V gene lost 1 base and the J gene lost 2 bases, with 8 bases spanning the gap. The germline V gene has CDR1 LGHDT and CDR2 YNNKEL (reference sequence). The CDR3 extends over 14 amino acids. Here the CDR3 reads CASSQVRGNTEAFF. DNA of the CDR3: TGTGCCAGCAGCCAAGTCCGGGGTAACACTGAAGCTTTCTTT.

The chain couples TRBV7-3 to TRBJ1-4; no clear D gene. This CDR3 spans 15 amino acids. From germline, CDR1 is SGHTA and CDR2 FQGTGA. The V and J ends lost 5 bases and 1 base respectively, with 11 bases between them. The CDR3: CASSTRRRTNEKLFF. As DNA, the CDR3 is TGTGCCAGCAGCACAAGGAGGCGAACTAATGAAAAACTGTTTTTT. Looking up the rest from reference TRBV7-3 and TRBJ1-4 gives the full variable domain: GAGVSQTPSNKVTEKGKYVELRCDPISGHTALYWYRQSLGQGPEFLIYFQGTGAADDSGLPNDRFFAVRPEGSVSTLKIQRTERGDSAVYLCASSTRRRTNEKLFFGSGTQLSVL.

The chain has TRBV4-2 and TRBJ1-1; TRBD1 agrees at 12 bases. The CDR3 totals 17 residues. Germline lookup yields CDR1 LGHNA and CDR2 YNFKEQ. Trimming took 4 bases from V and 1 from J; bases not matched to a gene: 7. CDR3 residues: CASSPGTGGAQNTEAFF. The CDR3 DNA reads TGTGCCAGCAGCCCGGGGACAGGGGGCGCTCAGAACACTGAAGCTTTCTTT.

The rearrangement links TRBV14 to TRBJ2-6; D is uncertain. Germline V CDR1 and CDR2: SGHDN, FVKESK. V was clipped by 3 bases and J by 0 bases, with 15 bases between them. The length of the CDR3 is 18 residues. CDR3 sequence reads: CASSHFATLNSGANVLTF. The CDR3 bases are TGTGCCAGCAGCCACTTCGCGACACTGAACTCTGGGGCCAACGTCCTGACTTTC.

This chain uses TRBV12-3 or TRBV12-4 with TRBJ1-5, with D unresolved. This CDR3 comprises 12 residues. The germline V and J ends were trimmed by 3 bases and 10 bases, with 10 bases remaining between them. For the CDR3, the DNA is TGTGCCAGCAGTTTGTTCGAGGGACCCCAGCATTTT. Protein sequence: CASSLFEGPQHF.

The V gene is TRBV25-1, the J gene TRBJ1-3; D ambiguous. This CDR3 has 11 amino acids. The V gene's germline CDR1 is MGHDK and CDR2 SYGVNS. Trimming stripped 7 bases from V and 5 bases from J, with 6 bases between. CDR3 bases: TGTGCCAGCAAAATCAGAAACACCATATATTTT. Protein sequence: CASKIRNTIYF.

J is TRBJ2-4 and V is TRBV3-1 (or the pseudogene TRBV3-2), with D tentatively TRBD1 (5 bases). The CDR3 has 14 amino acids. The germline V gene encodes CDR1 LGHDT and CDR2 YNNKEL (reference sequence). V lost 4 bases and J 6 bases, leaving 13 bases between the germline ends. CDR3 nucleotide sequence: TGTGCCAGCAGCCCAACAACTGACAGAAACATTCAGTACTTC. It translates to CASSPTTDRNIQYF.

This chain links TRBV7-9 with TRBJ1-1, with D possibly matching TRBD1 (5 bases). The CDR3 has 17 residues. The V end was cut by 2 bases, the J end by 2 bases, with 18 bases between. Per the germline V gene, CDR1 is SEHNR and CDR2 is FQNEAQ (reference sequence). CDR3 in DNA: TGTGCCAGCAGCTTAAGGGGCCCCGGGGGGATTAACACTGAAGCTTTCTTT. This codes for CASSLRGPGGINTEAFF.